This passage covers 27 T cell receptor beta chains from one sample sequenced in a study of graft-versus-host responses after intestinal transplantation. The protocol was immunoSEQ multiplex PCR, while the TCRdb copy is restricted to in-frame clones and leaves out a portion. The sample shows 90,000 to 150,000 clones, around 96% of them seen only once. Their antigens remain unidentified. Specimen: unstimulated CD8+ T cells sorted from spleen or lymph node cells, collected before intestinal transplant. These receptors came from a human donor who received an intestinal transplant.

V is TRBV4-1 and J is TRBJ1-1, with D perhaps matching TRBD1 (5 bases). The CDR3 contains 14 residues. The germline V gene has CDR1 MGHRA and CDR2 YSYEKL. The V and J ends lost 1 base and 2 bases respectively, with 8 bases between them. The CDR3 nucleotides are TGCGCCAGCAGCCAAGTCGGGGCCAACACTGAAGCTTTCTTT. Its protein is CASSQVGANTEAFF.

Regarding this clone: The sample carries other DNA sequences with the same CDR3. V usage is TRBV4-1 and J usage is TRBJ1-1, with D tentatively TRBD1 (5 bases). Germline V gives CDR1 MGHRA, CDR2 YSYEKL. This CDR3 spans 14 amino acids. Trimming removed 0 bases at V and 1 base at J, with 6 bases between. The CDR3 bases are TGCGCCAGCAGCCAAGAGGGGGAGAACACTGAAGCTTTCTTT. It yields the protein CASSQEGENTEAFF.

The chain is built from TRBV11-2 and TRBJ2-7; unclear D gene. Per germline, CDR1 SGHAT and CDR2 FQNNGV. V lost 0 bases and J 6 bases, leaving 6 bases between the germline ends. This CDR3 comprises 12 residues. The CDR3 DNA reads as TGTGCCAGCAGCTTAGACTGGATCGAGCAGTACTTC. Residues: CASSLDWIEQYF.

The chain has TRBV28 and TRBJ2-3, with TRBD2 matching 7 bases. The CDR3 is 15 amino acids. Germline V gene data show CDR1 as MDHEN and CDR2 as SYDVKM. Trimming took 3 bases from V and 4 from J; bases not matched to a gene: 7. The DNA for the CDR3 is TGTGCCAGCAGTTTTCCCGCGGGAGTGGCAGATACGCAGTATTTT. Its translation is CASSFPAGVADTQYF.

The genes are TRBV6-1 and TRBJ2-5; the D gene is possibly TRBD2 (5 bases). The V and J ends lost 7 bases and 3 bases respectively, with 18 bases between them. This CDR3 comprises 15 residues. Germline CDR1 MNHNS, CDR2 SASEGT. CDR3 residues: CASTLGGRVEETQYF. The DNA for the CDR3 is TGTGCCAGCACCCTAGGAGGACGGGTGGAAGAGACCCAGTACTTC.

The chain has TRBV2 and TRBJ1-2, with D uncertain. This CDR3 spans 14 amino acids. The V gene lost 6 bases and the J gene lost 4 bases, with 15 bases spanning the gap. CDR1 is SNHLY, CDR2 FYNNEI, per germline. The chain's CDR3 is CASRRARWVYGYTF. The CDR3 region has the DNA TGTGCCAGCAGACGAGCTCGGTGGGTCTATGGCTACACCTTC.

The genes are TRBV5-4 and TRBJ2-1; 9 nucleotides line up with TRBD2. CDR1 and CDR2 from the germline V gene are SGHNT and YYREEE (reference sequence). The CDR3 loop spans 16 amino acids. The V and J ends lost 0 bases and 2 bases, in that order; junction bases with no gene match: 3. CDR3 DNA sequence: TGTGCCAGCAGCTTGGGTACTAGCGGGCCCTACAATGAGCAGTTCTTC. Its translation is CASSLGTSGPYNEQFF.

The chain uses TRBV19 and TRBJ1-6; 9 bases fit TRBD1. Germline V CDR1 and CDR2: LNHDA, SQIVND (reference sequence). Trimming removed 7 bases from V and 10 bases from J; junction bases left unmatched: 8. The CDR3 is made up of 14 amino acids. The CDR3 loop reads CASNEGTGFSPLHF. Written as DNA, the CDR3 is TGTGCCAGTAATGAGGGGACAGGGTTCTCACCCCTCCACTTT.

The chain carries TRBV18 and TRBJ2-7, with 12 nucleotides matching TRBD1. Looked up from germline, CDR1 is KGHSH and CDR2 is LQKENI. The CDR3 has 14 amino acids. Trimming cost V 7 bases and J 4 bases; bases outside gene matches: 5. Here the CDR3 DNA reads TGTGCCAGCTGGCCGGGACAGGGGGCTTACGAGCAGTACTTC. Protein product: CASWPGQGAYEQYF.

The rearrangement joins TRBV6-5 to TRBJ2-1; 9 nucleotides match TRBD2. J was trimmed by 7 bases and V by 2 bases; bases with no gene match: 3. Germline-derived CDR1 and CDR2 are MNHEY and SVGAGI. This CDR3 comprises 14 residues. The DNA of the CDR3 is TGTGCCAGCAGTTACAGAGCGGGAGGTAATGAGCAGTTCTTC. Translated, it gives CASSYRAGGNEQFF.

V is TRBV6-1 and J is TRBJ2-7, with D perhaps TRBD2 (5 bases). The V end was cut by 6 bases, the J end by 7 bases, with 10 bases between. The CDR3 has 11 amino acids. Looked up from germline, CDR1 is MNHNS and CDR2 is SASEGT. CDR3 DNA sequence: TGTGCCAGCAGCCCCCCGGGGGAGCAGTACTTC. It yields the protein CASSPPGEQYF.

V usage is TRBV7-3 and J usage is TRBJ2-1; TRBD2 matches 11 bases. Germline V CDR1 and CDR2: SGHTA, FQGTGA. Trimming cost V 3 bases and J 8 bases; bases outside gene matches: 6. The CDR3 runs 15 residues. This chain's CDR3 is CASSFGTSGFYEQFF. In nucleotides, the CDR3 is TGTGCCAGCAGCTTCGGGACTAGCGGTTTCTATGAGCAGTTCTTC.

This chain connects TRBV19 to TRBJ2-7; possible D gene TRBD1, 6 bases. The CDR3 spans 15 residues. Germline V gene sequence: CDR1 LNHDA, CDR2 SQIVND (reference sequence). Trimming stripped 2 bases from V and 7 bases from J, with 18 bases between. The CDR3 reads CASSINGRGSGEQYF. CDR3 bases: TGTGCCAGTAGTATAAATGGCAGGGGATCGGGAGAGCAGTACTTC.

The chain employs TRBV7-3 and TRBJ1-4; D is perhaps TRBD1 (5 bases). The V gene lost 5 bases and the J gene lost 13 bases, with 20 bases spanning the gap. This CDR3 spans 14 amino acids. Per germline, CDR1 SGHTA and CDR2 FQGTGA. The CDR3 here is CASSLGLLKVRLFF. CDR3 bases: TGTGCCAGCAGCCTGGGACTCCTTAAAGTCAGACTGTTTTTT.

This chain links TRBV2 with TRBJ2-5; 8 bases map to TRBD2. Germline assignment: CDR1 SNHLY and CDR2 FYNNEI. V gave up 6 bases and J gave up 0 bases; unmatched junction bases: 12. CDR3 length: 17 residues. CDR3 amino acids: CASRPPGLVNYQETQYF. For the CDR3, the DNA is TGTGCCAGCAGGCCTCCGGGACTAGTAAACTACCAAGAGACCCAGTACTTC.

The CDR3 bases are TGTGCCAGCAGTGATTTAGGGAGCGGAGGATACAATGAGCAGTTCTTC. Translation: CASSDLGSGGYNEQFF. This chain uses TRBV2 with TRBJ2-1, with D possibly TRBD2 on 5 matching bases. The V and J ends lost 3 bases and 4 bases respectively, with 16 bases between them. CDR3 length: 16 residues. Germline loops: CDR1 SNHLY, CDR2 FYNNEI.

This chain connects TRBV29-1 to TRBJ2-1, with D possibly matching TRBD2 (5 bases). V was shortened by 3 bases and J by 5 bases, with 14 bases between the two germline ends. Germline assignment: CDR1 SQVTM and CDR2 ANQGSEA. The CDR3 has 14 amino acids. The CDR3 nucleotides are TGCAGCGTTGAGTTCTTGGTCGGGAACAATGAGCAGTTCTTC. Its translation: CSVEFLVGNNEQFF.

The chain recombines TRBV28 with TRBJ1-3; TRBD1 matches 8 bases. The CDR3 consists of 14 residues. V shed 6 bases, J shed 4 bases, and the junction held 5 bases outside the gene matches. From germline, CDR1 is MDHEN and CDR2 SYDVKM. The CDR3 reads CASRTGESGNTIYF. The DNA for the CDR3 is TGTGCCAGCAGGACAGGGGAATCGGGAAACACCATATATTTT.

The chain carries TRBV6-1 and TRBJ2-3, with TRBD2 matching over 15 bases. The CDR3 contains 19 residues. Trimming took 4 bases from V and 0 from J; bases not matched to a gene: 8. Germline V gives CDR1 MNHNS, CDR2 SASEGT. CDR3 protein: CASSGTGTSGRSSTDTQYF. DNA for the CDR3: TGTGCCAGCAGTGGCACCGGGACTAGCGGGAGGTCTAGCACAGATACGCAGTATTTT.

The chain couples TRBV11-2 to TRBJ2-7; tentatively, D is TRBD1 (6 bases). Trimming cost V 2 bases and J 3 bases, with 17 bases left between them. This CDR3 has 16 residues. Germline V CDR1 and CDR2: SGHAT, FQNNGV. The CDR3 reads CASSLSGQNKGYEQYF. The CDR3, as DNA: TGTGCCAGCAGCTTATCAGGACAGAACAAAGGCTACGAGCAGTACTTC.

The chain links TRBV27 to TRBJ2-7; D ambiguous. From germline, CDR1 is MNHEY and CDR2 SMNVEV (reference sequence). The V gene lost 6 bases and the J gene lost 6 bases, with 15 bases spanning the gap. The CDR3 runs to 13 residues. CDR3 DNA sequence: TGTGCCAGCAGCCTTAGACCTACGGGCGAGCAGTACTTC. It is translated as CASSLRPTGEQYF.

This chain connects TRBV4-1 to TRBJ1-5, with D possibly being TRBD1 (5 bases). Trimming removed 2 bases from V and 0 bases from J, with 8 bases in between. The length of the CDR3 is 15 residues. From germline, CDR1 is MGHRA and CDR2 YSYEKL. The DNA for the CDR3 is TGCGCCAGCAGCCAAAGGGGATATAGCAATCAGCCCCAGCATTTT. Its translation is CASSQRGYSNQPQHF.

This chain joins TRBV28 and TRBJ2-1; D tentatively reads TRBD1 or TRBD2 (7 bases each). V lost 4 bases, J lost 9 bases, and 16 bases lay in between. Looked up from germline, CDR1 is MDHEN and CDR2 is SYDVKM. This CDR3 is 14 amino acids long. The chain's CDR3 is CASSSTTGRGEQFF. The CDR3 bases are TGTGCCAGCAGTTCAACGACAGGGAGGGGTGAGCAGTTCTTC.

This chain joins TRBV28 and TRBJ1-5; D is unclear. V lost 3 bases and J lost 9, with 6 bases in between. The CDR3 is made up of 11 amino acids. From germline, CDR1 is MDHEN and CDR2 SYDVKM. CDR3 nucleotide sequence: TGTGCCAGCAGTTTCGGTGGGCCCCAGCATTTT. It is translated as CASSFGGPQHF.

This rearrangement joins TRBV6-5 to TRBJ2-1; 10 bases map to TRBD1. V shed 2 bases, J shed 8 bases, and the junction held 9 bases outside the gene matches. This CDR3 region has 16 residues. CDR1 and CDR2 (germline): MNHEY, SVGAGI. CDR3 nucleotide sequence: TGTGCCAGCAGTTACCCTCCGGGACAGGGGTCGCATGAGCAGTTCTTC. Protein product: CASSYPPGQGSHEQFF.

V is TRBV27 and J is TRBJ1-2; tentative D call: TRBD1 (5 bases). There are 13 residues in the CDR3. Germline CDR1 MNHEY, CDR2 SMNVEV (reference sequence). Trimming removed 2 bases at V and 7 bases at J, with 11 bases between. CDR3 sequence: CASSLTSGFGYTF. The CDR3, as DNA: TGTGCCAGCAGTTTAACCTCAGGGTTTGGCTACACCTTC.

This clone appeared a few times. The chain combines TRBV11-2 with TRBJ2-2; 9 bases are shared with TRBD1. V trimming: 6 bases; J trimming: 5 bases; junction bases outside the gene matches: 7. The CDR3 has 15 amino acids. CDR1 and CDR2 from the germline V gene are SGHAT and FQNNGV. The CDR3 nucleotides read TGTGCCAGCAGACTAGACAGGGGGAGTACCGGGGAGCTGTTTTTT. Its translation: CASRLDRGSTGELFF.